This TCR beta chain comes out of a study of cytomegalovirus exposure and HLA in healthy donors. Study overall: Approximately 180 million T cells yielded around 120 million unique TCR beta sequences in earlier analysis.

Findings and caveats of the study: Most TCR sequences were uncommon, yet certain public TCRs appeared in many donors. In an earlier analysis, in some 600 donors, most V segments appeared productive either ~90% or ~30% of the time. Fewer N-insertions (relative to the roughly 720-donor mean) were reportedly seen in an Asian-associated ancestry cluster in a later analysis.

V lost 2 bases and J 1 base, leaving 9 bases between the germline ends. CDR3 length: 15 amino acids. The germline CDR1 and CDR2 sequences are SGHDT and YYEEEE. This PCR relied on a set of 60 Vbeta primers and 13 Jbeta primers. Only in-frame clones appear in the TCRdb table, and some are missing; sequencing was by immunoSEQ multiplex PCR. The profile shows 130,000 to 150,000 clones, roughly 85% of them singletons. Worth noting for this clone: Its antigen is not known.

The sequencing sample was made of PBMCs. The source of this sequence is a young woman in good health and CMV-seronegative. The chain is built from TRBV5-6 and TRBJ2-2; maybe TRBD1 (5 bases). The CDR3 loop is CASSFLGQNTGELFF. In nucleotides, the CDR3 is TGTGCCAGCAGCTTCCTAGGACAGAACACCGGGGAGCTGTTTTTT.